The present T cell receptor (beta chain) was sequenced within a study of metastatic and nonmetastatic thyroid tumors. Study information: Comparative analysis of repertoires was undertaken across blood and tumor or nodule tissue obtained from malignant and benign thyroid patients.

Authors' analysis steps: Variation in CDR3 across clinicopathological groups served as the basis for constructing a distant-metastasis classifier in papillary thyroid cancer. TCRdb re-called the PCR reads via MiXCR. The V and J calls here are based on TCRdb, not the publication. The data contain nearly 25,000 clones, roughly 13% of them seen just once; the ten biggest clones take up roughly 13%. This clone was detected a few times. Its specificity is not known. The study's findings and limits: Reported TCR beta diversity, measured in blood and tumor, was significantly higher for malignant thyroid tumors than for benign nodules.

Patients were all untreated before their thyroid surgery. Germline loops: CDR1 MNHNY, CDR2 SVGAGI (reference sequence). Deletions cut 0 bases from V and 0 bases from J, with 10 bases between. This CDR3 contains 16 residues. Sequencing was done on a sample of blood. The TCR comes from a female donor with papillary thyroid cancer or a benign thyroid nodule (not recorded which). Some clones in this sample may be carry-over from other donors' samples. The chain uses TRBV6-6 and TRBJ2-3; tentatively, D is TRBD2 (5 bases). This CDR3 reads CASSYSGGSSTDTQYF. CDR3 nucleotides: TGTGCCAGCAGTTACTCAGGCGGGTCTAGCACAGATACGCAGTATTTT.